This TCR beta chain was captured by sequencing in a study of blood T cell repertoires in COVID-19 (dated by TCRdb to the early 2020s). Background on the whole study: The collaborator samples originated in the United States, Italy and Spain and spanned the acute and convalescent phases of COVID-19. The samples were drawn from two sources: the first 160 participants of the ongoing ImmuneRACE study, and 1,000 to 1,500 subjects contributed by 6 global collaborators. Where HLA class I and class II types were available, the types were taken from metadata supplied by the sample provider, not from assay-based typing. The sample metadata nearly always contained a de-identified subject ID, COVID-19 status, age in years and sex. The prospective study material was composed of cDNA or gDNA derived from T cells, B-cell-depleted T cells, or PBMCs. The dataset comprised deeply sampled blood TCRbeta repertoires from subjects exposed to, actively infected with, or recovered from COVID-19. The repertoires were made available in a free public database intended to serve as a resource for research on the immune response to SARS-CoV-2.

The immunoSEQ Assay, a bias-controlled multiplex PCR, was used to amplify TCRbeta CDR3 regions from genomic DNA. Processing in the source paper ran as follows. Nucleated cell counts per sample were estimated from amplification of reference gene primers within the assay. Sequence reads were collapsed and filtered to measure the absolute abundance of every unique TCRbeta CDR3 rearrangement. For each sample, productive Simpson clonality was calculated as the square root of Simpson's diversity index over productive rearrangements. Entries here come from immuneACCESS through TCRdb and include only in-frame sequences with V and J called. Some clones fail to appear in such tables; in the studies checked, an unresolved V gene covers under half of the shortfall, and the cause of the remainder is unknown. V, J and clone size reflect that table, while D and trimming were determined from the DNA. The sample profile shows over 130,000 clones; 84% of them were found once. Around 8.6% of the sample belongs to the ten largest clones.

Collaborating institutions collected whole blood in K2EDTA tubes following their own protocols. For TCRbeta analysis, collaborator samples were shipped as frozen whole blood, as isolated PBMCs, or as DNA extracted from either sample type. Study-level results and caveats: How much clinical and demographic metadata was included differed by source and by participant, and the metadata was provided uncurated.

Notes on this clone: Its antigen specificity is not known. No much larger clone is present one base from it, and per-base qualities are unavailable.

Sequenced input: peripheral blood. This sequence originates from a human donor in a cohort sampled during active COVID-19.

The nucleotides read TGTGCCAGTAGGGCCTCGCAGGGACTCTCCTACGAGCAGTACTTC. Its protein reads: CASRASQGLSYEQYF. This chain is built from TRBV19 and TRBJ2-7; the best D guess is TRBD2, with 6 bases matching. The germline V gene (reference sequence) supplies CDR1 LNHDA and CDR2 SQIVND. From the cysteine through the phenylalanine, the CDR3 covers 15 amino acids. Kept here is only the CDR3 DNA, which spans 45 bases and is read in frame from base 1. At the junction V is shortened by 6 bases and J by 0 bases, with 15 bases in between.